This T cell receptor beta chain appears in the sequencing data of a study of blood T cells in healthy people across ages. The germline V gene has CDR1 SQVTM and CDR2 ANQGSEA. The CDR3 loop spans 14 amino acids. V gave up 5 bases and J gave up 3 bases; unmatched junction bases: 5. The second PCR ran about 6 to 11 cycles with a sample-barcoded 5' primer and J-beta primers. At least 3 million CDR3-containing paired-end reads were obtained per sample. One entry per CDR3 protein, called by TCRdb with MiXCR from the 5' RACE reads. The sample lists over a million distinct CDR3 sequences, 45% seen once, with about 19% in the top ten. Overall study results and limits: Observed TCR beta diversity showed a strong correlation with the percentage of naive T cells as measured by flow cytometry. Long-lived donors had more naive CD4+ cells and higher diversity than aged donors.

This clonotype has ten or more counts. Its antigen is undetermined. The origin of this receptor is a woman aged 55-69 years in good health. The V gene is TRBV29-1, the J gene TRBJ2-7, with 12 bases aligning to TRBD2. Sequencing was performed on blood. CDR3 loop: CSVSTGLAGYEQYF. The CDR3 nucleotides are TGCAGCGTTTCGACGGGACTAGCGGGCTACGAGCAGTACTTC.